A selection of T cell receptor beta chains follows, all from one sample in a study of blood T cell repertoires in COVID-19. Method: immunoSEQ multiplex PCR; TCRdb's copy keeps in-frame clones and lacks some. The sample yields about 140,000 clones, less than 80% seen once. The sequencing sample was made of peripheral blood. All receptors derive from a woman of 80 years or more with active or convalescent COVID-19. CDR3s include the opening cysteine and the closing phenylalanine or tryptophan. D genes are given only for firm matches.

cdr3_length,v_call,d_call,j_call,cdr3_aa,cdr3_nt
16,TRBV3-1/TRBV3-2,TRBD1,TRBJ2-7,CASSQGGTGGYGEQYF,TGTGCCAGCAGCCAAGGTGGGACAGGGGGATATGGCGAGCAGTACTTC
16,TRBV3-1/TRBV3-2,-,TRBJ1-3,CASSPGTARSGNTIYF,TGTGCCAGCAGCCCTGGAACAGCCCGCTCTGGAAACACCATATATTTT
14,TRBV20-1,TRBD2,TRBJ2-1,CSASTGGSYNEQFF,TGCAGTGCGAGTACGGGGGGGTCCTACAATGAGCAGTTCTTC
17,TRBV10-3,-,TRBJ1-3,CAISASLDSSSGNTIYF,TGTGCCATCAGTGCGAGCCTGGACAGTAGCTCTGGAAACACCATATATTTT
14,TRBV18,TRBD1,TRBJ1-3,CASSPGTDRNTIYF,TGTGCCAGCTCACCCGGGACAGACAGAAACACCATATATTTT
15,TRBV4-1,-,TRBJ2-3,CASSQDQTDTDTQYF,TGCGCCAGCAGCCAAGATCAAACAGACACAGATACGCAGTATTTT
14,TRBV3-1/TRBV3-2,-,TRBJ2-1,CASSRTTRGGEQFF,TGTGCCAGCAGCCGAACCACTAGAGGTGGTGAGCAGTTCTTC
17,TRBV4-1,TRBD1,TRBJ2-2,CASSQLGTGLNTGELFF,TGCGCCAGCAGCCAGCTCGGGACAGGGCTAAACACCGGGGAGCTGTTTTTT
14,TRBV18,TRBD1,TRBJ1-1,CASSRDRGNTEAFF,TGTGCCAGCTCACGGGACAGGGGGAACACTGAAGCTTTCTTT
17,TRBV30,TRBD1,TRBJ1-5,CAWSLDRGTYSNQPQHF,TGTGCCTGGAGCTTGGACAGGGGAACTTATAGCAATCAGCCCCAGCATTTT
14,TRBV30,-,TRBJ2-3,CAWTRAGGPDTQYF,TGTGCCTGGACCAGGGCCGGGGGGCCCGATACGCAGTATTTT
16,TRBV7-3,TRBD2,TRBJ2-1,CASSLTAGTKVNEQFF,TGTGCCAGCAGCCTAACCGCCGGGACTAAAGTCAATGAGCAGTTCTTC
14,TRBV7-9,TRBD1,TRBJ1-1,CASSPGGAGTEAFF,TGTGCCAGCAGCCCAGGGGGCGCGGGTACTGAAGCTTTCTTT